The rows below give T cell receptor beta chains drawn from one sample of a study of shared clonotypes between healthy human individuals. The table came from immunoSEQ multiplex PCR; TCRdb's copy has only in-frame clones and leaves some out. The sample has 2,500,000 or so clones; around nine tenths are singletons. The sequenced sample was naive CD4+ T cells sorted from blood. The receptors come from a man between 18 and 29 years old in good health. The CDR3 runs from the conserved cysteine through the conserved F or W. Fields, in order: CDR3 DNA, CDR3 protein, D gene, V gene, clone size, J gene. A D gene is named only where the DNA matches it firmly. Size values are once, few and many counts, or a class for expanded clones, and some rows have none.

CDR3nt: TGTGCCAGCAGCTTAGTAATGTCTGGGGTAGTGCAGTTCTTC
CDR3aa: CASSLVMSGVVQFF
d_gene: .
v_gene: TRBV11-2
abundance: .
j_gene: TRBJ2-1

CDR3nt: TGTGCCAGCAGCCCCCTGGGACTAGCGGGCGTGAATGAGCAGTTCTTC
CDR3aa: CASSPLGLAGVNEQFF
d_gene: TRBD2
v_gene: TRBV9
abundance: .
j_gene: TRBJ2-1

CDR3nt: TGTGCCAGCTCCCGAATCCCCGGACAGCAAGAGACCCAGTACTTC
CDR3aa: CASSRIPGQQETQYF
d_gene: .
v_gene: TRBV18
abundance: .
j_gene: TRBJ2-5

CDR3nt: TGTGCTAGCAGCCCGTTGGCGGAGGGTGAAGCTTTCTTT
CDR3aa: CASSPLAEGEAFF
d_gene: .
v_gene: TRBV7-7
abundance: .
j_gene: TRBJ1-1

CDR3nt: TGCGCCAGCTCTCTCAGCGGGGCGGAGACCCAGTACTTC
CDR3aa: CASSLSGAETQYF
d_gene: TRBD2
v_gene: TRBV5-1
abundance: .
j_gene: TRBJ2-5

CDR3nt: TGTGCCAGCAGCTCAGGACTAGCGGGTTTCCACACAGATACGCAGTATTTT
CDR3aa: CASSSGLAGFHTDTQYF
d_gene: TRBD2
v_gene: TRBV7-2
abundance: .
j_gene: TRBJ2-3

CDR3nt: TGTGCCAGCAGTCCCCAATTGGGAGGCGGGGAGCTGTTTTTT
CDR3aa: CASSPQLGGGELFF
d_gene: .
v_gene: TRBV6-1
abundance: .
j_gene: TRBJ2-2

CDR3nt: TGTGCCAGCAGCCCGTCCGTGACAGTCAATCAGCCCCAGCATTTT
CDR3aa: CASSPSVTVNQPQHF
d_gene: .
v_gene: TRBV5-5
abundance: .
j_gene: TRBJ1-5

CDR3nt: TGCGCCAGCAGCCCCACCCTTGGAGTAGCGGGAGGCAATGAGCAGTTCTTC
CDR3aa: CASSPTLGVAGGNEQFF
d_gene: TRBD2
v_gene: TRBV4-1
abundance: .
j_gene: TRBJ2-1

CDR3nt: TGCGCCAGCAGCTCGGGCGGGACAGCTCTGAACACTGAAGCTTTCTTT
CDR3aa: CASSSGGTALNTEAFF
d_gene: TRBD1
v_gene: TRBV5-1
abundance: .
j_gene: TRBJ1-1

CDR3nt: TGTGCCAGTAGGTCGGGAGGACAGCAACCCAATAATTCACCCCTCCACTTT
CDR3aa: CASRSGGQQPNNSPLHF
d_gene: .
v_gene: TRBV19
abundance: .
j_gene: TRBJ1-6

CDR3nt: TGTGCCAGCAGATGGTACAATGAGCAGTTCTTC
CDR3aa: CASRWYNEQFF
d_gene: .
v_gene: TRBV6-5
abundance: .
j_gene: TRBJ2-1

CDR3nt: TGTGCCAGCAGCCCACAGGGGGCGCTTCGGTCAGAGACCCAGTACTTC
CDR3aa: CASSPQGALRSETQYF
d_gene: TRBD1
v_gene: TRBV2
abundance: .
j_gene: TRBJ2-5

CDR3nt: TGTGCCAGCAGTGAACACCGACAGGGGGCAAAAACTGAAGCTTTCTTT
CDR3aa: CASSEHRQGAKTEAFF
d_gene: TRBD1
v_gene: TRBV6-1
abundance: .
j_gene: TRBJ1-1

CDR3nt: TGTGCCAGCAGCTTGGGGGGTGGAGAGGTCACGTACCAAGAGACCCAGTACTTC
CDR3aa: CASSLGGGEVTYQETQYF
d_gene: .
v_gene: TRBV5-4
abundance: .
j_gene: TRBJ2-5

CDR3nt: TGTGCCAGCAGCTATGACAGGGAATGGTTCTTC
CDR3aa: CASSYDREWFF
d_gene: TRBD1
v_gene: TRBV6-6
abundance: .
j_gene: TRBJ2-1

CDR3nt: TGTGCCAGCAGTTTATGGACTAGCGGGAGGGATGGGAATGAGCAGTTCTTC
CDR3aa: CASSLWTSGRDGNEQFF
d_gene: TRBD2
v_gene: TRBV27
abundance: .
j_gene: TRBJ2-1

CDR3nt: TGTGCCAGCAGTGTCGTGCAAAGGAGTGAAAAACTGTTTTTT
CDR3aa: CASSVVQRSEKLFF
d_gene: .
v_gene: TRBV2
abundance: .
j_gene: TRBJ1-4

CDR3nt: TGCGCCAGCAGCTGGACAACAACTAATGAAAAACTGTTTTTT
CDR3aa: CASSWTTTNEKLFF
d_gene: .
v_gene: TRBV5-1
abundance: .
j_gene: TRBJ1-4

CDR3nt: TGTGCCAGTAGTGCGGACTGGCGTACGCAGTATTTT
CDR3aa: CASSADWRTQYF
d_gene: .
v_gene: TRBV19
abundance: .
j_gene: TRBJ2-3

CDR3nt: TGCGCCAGCAGCAACCATTACAGGGGGCGAACACCACCGGCACGTCGATCGCAGTACTTC
CDR3aa: CASSNHYRGRTPPARRSQYF
d_gene: TRBD1
v_gene: TRBV5-1
abundance: .
j_gene: TRBJ2-7

CDR3nt: TGTGCCAGCAGAGAACAATACTACGAGCAGTACTTC
CDR3aa: CASREQYYEQYF
d_gene: .
v_gene: TRBV2
abundance: .
j_gene: TRBJ2-7

CDR3nt: TGTGCCAGCAGTGAATGGGCTAGGGGGGGGCATCAGCCCCAGCATTTT
CDR3aa: CASSEWARGGHQPQHF
d_gene: .
v_gene: TRBV2
abundance: .
j_gene: TRBJ1-5

CDR3nt: TGTGCCAGCAGTGCGACTAGCTACAATGAGCAGTTCTTC
CDR3aa: CASSATSYNEQFF
d_gene: .
v_gene: TRBV6-1
abundance: .
j_gene: TRBJ2-1

CDR3nt: TGTGCCAGCAGCCCCACTCCTAGAGCCGGGGAGCTGTTTTTT
CDR3aa: CASSPTPRAGELFF
d_gene: .
v_gene: TRBV6-5
abundance: .
j_gene: TRBJ2-2

CDR3nt: TGTGCCAGCAGCGTAGCCCCCTCAGGGGGCCGATATGGCTACACCTTC
CDR3aa: CASSVAPSGGRYGYTF
d_gene: TRBD1
v_gene: TRBV9
abundance: .
j_gene: TRBJ1-2

CDR3nt: TGCGCCAGCAGCCAAGAGGGCCTGAGGAACGAGCAGTACTTC
CDR3aa: CASSQEGLRNEQYF
d_gene: .
v_gene: TRBV4-1
abundance: .
j_gene: TRBJ2-7

CDR3nt: TGTGCCAGCAGCTGGGGACTAGCCCAAGAGACCCAGTACTTC
CDR3aa: CASSWGLAQETQYF
d_gene: TRBD2
v_gene: TRBV5-6
abundance: .
j_gene: TRBJ2-5

CDR3nt: TGTGCCTGGAGTGGGCTCGGGGGCATCAGCACAGATACGCAGTATTTT
CDR3aa: CAWSGLGGISTDTQYF
d_gene: .
v_gene: TRBV30
abundance: .
j_gene: TRBJ2-3

CDR3nt: TGCGCCAGCAGCCAAGCTGCGAGACAGGGGGTTAATGAAAAACTGTTTTTT
CDR3aa: CASSQAARQGVNEKLFF
d_gene: TRBD1
v_gene: TRBV4-3
abundance: once
j_gene: TRBJ1-4

CDR3nt: TGTGCTAGTGGTTCAGGACAGGGCGCCACAGATACGCAGTATTTT
CDR3aa: CASGSGQGATDTQYF
d_gene: TRBD1
v_gene: TRBV12-5
abundance: .
j_gene: TRBJ2-3

CDR3nt: TGTGCCTGGAAAAGGCAGACTTACTATGGCTACACCTTC
CDR3aa: CAWKRQTYYGYTF
d_gene: .
v_gene: TRBV30
abundance: .
j_gene: TRBJ1-2

CDR3nt: TGTGCCAGCAGCTTAGGGGGCCTTGGAAGTAGAAACACCATATATTTT
CDR3aa: CASSLGGLGSRNTIYF
d_gene: .
v_gene: TRBV7-8
abundance: .
j_gene: TRBJ1-3

CDR3nt: TGCGCCAGCAGCTTGGAGGCACCTAGCACAGATACGCAGTATTTT
CDR3aa: CASSLEAPSTDTQYF
d_gene: .
v_gene: TRBV5-1
abundance: .
j_gene: TRBJ2-3

CDR3nt: TGTGCCAGCAGCGTAGCAGGACAGGGGGGACCTTATGGCTACACCTTC
CDR3aa: CASSVAGQGGPYGYTF
d_gene: TRBD1
v_gene: TRBV9
abundance: .
j_gene: TRBJ1-2

CDR3nt: TGTGCTAGCAGCCAAGGGATAGAACCGCTCGAGCTGTTTTTT
CDR3aa: CASSQGIEPLELFF
d_gene: .
v_gene: TRBV7-7
abundance: once
j_gene: TRBJ2-2

CDR3nt: TGTGCCACCAACGGGCGGATCCAAGAGACCCAGTACTTC
CDR3aa: CATNGRIQETQYF
d_gene: .
v_gene: TRBV6-5
abundance: .
j_gene: TRBJ2-5

CDR3nt: TGTGCCAGTAGTATGTGGGGAGGGCGTACAGATACGCAGTATTTT
CDR3aa: CASSMWGGRTDTQYF
d_gene: TRBD2
v_gene: TRBV19
abundance: once
j_gene: TRBJ2-3

CDR3nt: TGTGCCAGCAGCGTAGTATCTCGGACACTCTATAGCAATCAGCCCCAGCATTTT
CDR3aa: CASSVVSRTLYSNQPQHF
d_gene: .
v_gene: TRBV9
abundance: .
j_gene: TRBJ1-5

CDR3nt: TGTGCCAGCAGCTTGGGGGGCAGGGTGAACACCGGGGAGCTGTTTTTT
CDR3aa: CASSLGGRVNTGELFF
d_gene: .
v_gene: TRBV11-2
abundance: .
j_gene: TRBJ2-2

CDR3nt: TGCGCCAGCAGCTTTTATACAGGGAGGGACAACTACGAGCAGTACTTC
CDR3aa: CASSFYTGRDNYEQYF
d_gene: .
v_gene: TRBV5-1
abundance: .
j_gene: TRBJ2-7

CDR3nt: TGTGCCAGTAGTATGACAGGGCGGGCAACTAATGAAAAACTGTTTTTT
CDR3aa: CASSMTGRATNEKLFF
d_gene: TRBD1
v_gene: TRBV19
abundance: .
j_gene: TRBJ1-4

CDR3nt: TGTGCCAGCAGCAAAGCGCCGGAGGGGCGGTTCTTC
CDR3aa: CASSKAPEGRFF
d_gene: .
v_gene: TRBV21-1
abundance: once
j_gene: TRBJ2-1

CDR3nt: TGTGCCAGTAGACCGACTAGCGGGGGCGGTGAGCAGTTCTTC
CDR3aa: CASRPTSGGGEQFF
d_gene: TRBD2
v_gene: TRBV19
abundance: .
j_gene: TRBJ2-1

CDR3nt: TGCGCCAGCAGCTTGGCCGGACAGGTTGGAGATACGCAGTATTTT
CDR3aa: CASSLAGQVGDTQYF
d_gene: TRBD1
v_gene: TRBV5-1
abundance: .
j_gene: TRBJ2-3

CDR3nt: TGTGCCAGCAGTTTGGGACTAGCGGGAGGTCTCACAGATACGCAGTATTTT
CDR3aa: CASSLGLAGGLTDTQYF
d_gene: TRBD2
v_gene: TRBV2
abundance: .
j_gene: TRBJ2-3

CDR3nt: TGTGCCAGCAGTCCGGACAGGGGAACCGACTATGGCTACACCTTC
CDR3aa: CASSPDRGTDYGYTF
d_gene: TRBD1
v_gene: TRBV27
abundance: once
j_gene: TRBJ1-2

CDR3nt: TGTGCCTGGGAATTAGGACAGACGAGCTCTGGAAACACCATATATTTT
CDR3aa: CAWELGQTSSGNTIYF
d_gene: .
v_gene: TRBV30
abundance: .
j_gene: TRBJ1-3

CDR3nt: TGCAGCGTTGGGGCCACAGGGGAAGCTTTCTTT
CDR3aa: CSVGATGEAFF
d_gene: .
v_gene: TRBV29-1
abundance: .
j_gene: TRBJ1-1